This T cell receptor beta chain was retrieved from a study of blood T cells in healthy people across ages. Study-level results: Unsorted PBMC input precluded a conclusive naive versus antigen-experienced comparison. Relative to aged donors, long-lived donors carried more naive CD4+ cells and displayed higher diversity.

Primed by a sample-barcoded 5' primer and a J-beta primer mix, a second PCR proceeded for roughly 6 to 12 cycles. TCRdb fed the 5' RACE reads into MiXCR, producing one record per CDR3 protein. Seen here are roughly 1,500,000 distinct CDR3 sequences, around 36% observed once, and the top ten hold over 9%. As to this clonotype: What it binds is unknown.

This TCR was sampled from a woman aged 25 to 39 in good health. The sequencing sample was made of blood.

CDR3 sequence reads: CASSYTRDTQYF. CDR3 sequence (DNA): TGTGCCAGCAGTTACACTAGGGATACGCAGTATTTT. V usage is TRBV6-6 and J usage is TRBJ2-3; weak D call: TRBD2 (5 bases). The CDR3 totals 12 residues. CDR1 is MNHNY and CDR2 is SVGAGI in the germline V gene (reference sequence). Between the trimmed V and J ends, which lost 2 bases and 6 bases, there was a span of 6 bases.